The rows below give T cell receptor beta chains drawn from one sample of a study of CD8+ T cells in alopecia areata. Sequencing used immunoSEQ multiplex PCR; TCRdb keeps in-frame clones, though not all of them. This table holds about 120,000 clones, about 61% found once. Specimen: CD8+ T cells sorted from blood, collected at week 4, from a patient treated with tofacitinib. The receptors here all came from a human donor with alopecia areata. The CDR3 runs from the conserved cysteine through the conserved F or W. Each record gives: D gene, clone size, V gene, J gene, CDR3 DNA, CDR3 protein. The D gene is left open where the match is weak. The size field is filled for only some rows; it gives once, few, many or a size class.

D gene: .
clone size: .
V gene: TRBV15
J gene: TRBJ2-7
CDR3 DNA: TGTGCCACCAGCATTGGCAGGCCCACCTACGAGCAGTACTTC
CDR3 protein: CATSIGRPTYEQYF

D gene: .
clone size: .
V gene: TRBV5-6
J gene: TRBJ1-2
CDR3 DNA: TGTGCCAGCAGCTTGATGGGTTCAGACCCCTATGGCTACACCTTC
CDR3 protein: CASSLMGSDPYGYTF

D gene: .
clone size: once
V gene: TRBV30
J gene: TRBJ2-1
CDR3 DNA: TGTGCCTGGAGTGTACACCCTAATGAGCAGTTCTTC
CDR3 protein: CAWSVHPNEQFF

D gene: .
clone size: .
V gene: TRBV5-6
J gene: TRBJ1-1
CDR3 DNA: TGTGCCAGCCGGACCCAAGGTGGCACTGAAGCTTTCTTT
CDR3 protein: CASRTQGGTEAFF

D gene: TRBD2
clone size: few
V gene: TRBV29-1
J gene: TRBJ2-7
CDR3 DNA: TGCAGCGTGCTGACTAGCGGAGAACCATACGAGCAGTACTTC
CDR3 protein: CSVLTSGEPYEQYF

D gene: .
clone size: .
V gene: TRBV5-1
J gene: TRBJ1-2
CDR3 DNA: TGCGCCAGCAGCCCTCGACGAGGATCCCAGGGCTACACCTTC
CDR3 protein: CASSPRRGSQGYTF

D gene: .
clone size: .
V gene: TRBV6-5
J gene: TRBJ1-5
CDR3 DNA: TGTGCCAGCAGTTACACCGGGACACCTAATCAGCCCCAGCATTTT
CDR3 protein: CASSYTGTPNQPQHF

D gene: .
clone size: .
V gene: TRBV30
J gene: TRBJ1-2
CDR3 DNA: TGTGCCTGGAGTCCCACAGGGCGAGATGGCTACACCTTC
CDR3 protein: CAWSPTGRDGYTF

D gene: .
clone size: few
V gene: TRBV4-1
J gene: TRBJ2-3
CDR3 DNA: TGCGCCAGCAGCCAAGTTTACCCCCTCGACACGGACAGCACAGATACGCAGTATTTT
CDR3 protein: CASSQVYPLDTDSTDTQYF

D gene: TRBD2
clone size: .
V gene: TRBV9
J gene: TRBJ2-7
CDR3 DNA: TGTGCCAGCAGCACGACGACTAGCGGGGTATATCCCTACGAGCAGTACTTC
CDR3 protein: CASSTTTSGVYPYEQYF

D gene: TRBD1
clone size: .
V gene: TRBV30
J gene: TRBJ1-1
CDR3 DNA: TGTGCCTGGAGTGGGGGACAGGTCGAAGCTTTCTTT
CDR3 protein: CAWSGGQVEAFF

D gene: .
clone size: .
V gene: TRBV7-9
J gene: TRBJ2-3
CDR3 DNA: TGTGCCAGCAGCCCCTGGGGAGATACGCAGTATTTT
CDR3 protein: CASSPWGDTQYF

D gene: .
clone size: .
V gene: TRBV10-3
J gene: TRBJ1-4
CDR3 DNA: TGTGCCAGCAGTGAATTAGACGGGACTAATGAAAAACTGTTTTTT
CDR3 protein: CASSELDGTNEKLFF

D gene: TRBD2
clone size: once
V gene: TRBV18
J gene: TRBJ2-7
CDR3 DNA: TGTGCCAGCTCCCCGCTGGGGGGGGACGAGCAGTACTTC
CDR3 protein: CASSPLGGDEQYF

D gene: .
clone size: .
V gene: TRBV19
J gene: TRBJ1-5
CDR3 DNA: TGTGCCAGTAGTGGCGGACAGCGCAATCAGCCCCAGCATTTT
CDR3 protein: CASSGGQRNQPQHF

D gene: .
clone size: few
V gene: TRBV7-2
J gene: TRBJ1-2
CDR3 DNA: TGTGCCAGCAGCCCTGATCCGGGGATATCTAACTATGGCTACACCTTC
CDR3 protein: CASSPDPGISNYGYTF

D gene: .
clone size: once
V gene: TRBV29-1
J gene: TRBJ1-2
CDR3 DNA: TGCAGCGTTGACGAGGCAGGGGACTATGGCTACACCTTC
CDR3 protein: CSVDEAGDYGYTF

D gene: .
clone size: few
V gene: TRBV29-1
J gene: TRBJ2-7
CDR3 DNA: TGCAGCGTTGACAAGGGGCTGGACGAGCAGTACTTC
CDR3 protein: CSVDKGLDEQYF

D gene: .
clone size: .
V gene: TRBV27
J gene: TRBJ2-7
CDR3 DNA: TGTGCCAGCAGGGACCTGGGTACCTACGAGCAGTACTTC
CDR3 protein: CASRDLGTYEQYF

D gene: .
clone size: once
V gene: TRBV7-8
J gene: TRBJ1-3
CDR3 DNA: TGTGCCAGCGGGGACGGAGGAAACACCATATATTTT
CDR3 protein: CASGDGGNTIYF

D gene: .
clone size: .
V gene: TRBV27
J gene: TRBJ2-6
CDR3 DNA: TGTGCCAGCAAAGACTCTGGGGCCAACGTCCTGACTTTC
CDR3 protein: CASKDSGANVLTF

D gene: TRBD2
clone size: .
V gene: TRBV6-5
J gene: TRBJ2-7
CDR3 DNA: TGTGCCAGCAGTTCGCCTAGCGGGACCTCCTACGAGCAGTACTTC
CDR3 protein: CASSSPSGTSYEQYF

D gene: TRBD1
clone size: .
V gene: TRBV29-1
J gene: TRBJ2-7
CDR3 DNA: TGCAGCGTTAGGACAGGGTCCCCCTACGAGCAGTACTTC
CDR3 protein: CSVRTGSPYEQYF

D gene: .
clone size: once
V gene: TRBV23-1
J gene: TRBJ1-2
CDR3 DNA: TGCGCCAGCAGCCCTGAGGCCGGCTATGGCTACACCTTC
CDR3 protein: CASSPEAGYGYTF

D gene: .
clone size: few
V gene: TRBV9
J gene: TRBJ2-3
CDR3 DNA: TGTGCCTCTCAGCGAAAGGGGGACTGGGGAGATACGCAGTATTTT
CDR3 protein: CASQRKGDWGDTQYF

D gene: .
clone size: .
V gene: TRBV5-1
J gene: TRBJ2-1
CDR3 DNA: TGCGCCAGCAGAACAGGGTATAAGGACGGCCCTGAGCAGTTCTTC
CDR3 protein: CASRTGYKDGPEQFF

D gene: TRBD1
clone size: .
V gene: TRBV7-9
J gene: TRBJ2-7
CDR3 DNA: TGTGCCAGCAGCTTGGGGACAGGGGACGAGCAGTACTTC
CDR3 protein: CASSLGTGDEQYF

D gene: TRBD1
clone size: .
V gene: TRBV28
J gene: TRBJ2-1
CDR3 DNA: TGTGCCAGCTGGTGGACAGGGGCCCACAATGAGCAGTTCTTC
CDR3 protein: CASWWTGAHNEQFF

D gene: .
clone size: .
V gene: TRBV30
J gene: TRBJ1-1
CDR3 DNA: TGTGCCTGGAGTGTAGGGGGCACTGAAGCTTTCTTT
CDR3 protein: CAWSVGGTEAFF